The 23 T cell receptor beta chains below all came from one sample that was sequenced in a study of cytomegalovirus exposure and HLA in healthy donors. The PCR had 60 Vbeta and 13 Jbeta primers. Libraries were prepared by immunoSEQ multiplex PCR; TCRdb keeps only in-frame clonotypes and omits some of them. Of 50,000 to 55,000 clones listed, around 62% are singletons. The specimen sequenced was PBMCs. The receptors stem from a human donor in good health.

The sample holds a few counts of this clone. The V gene is TRBV27, the J gene TRBJ2-2, with TRBD2 matching 8 bases. Germline lookup yields CDR1 MNHEY and CDR2 SMNVEV (reference sequence). The CDR3 sequence is 15 residues long. V shed 7 bases and J 7 bases; nucleotides not matched to a gene: 11. The CDR3 is CASKRQSGGLGELFF. CDR3 coding DNA: TGTGCCAGCAAACGCCAAAGCGGGGGACTCGGGGAGCTGTTTTTT.

The rearrangement uses TRBV9 and TRBJ2-7, with 12 bases that match TRBD1. J was trimmed by 5 bases and V by 3 bases; bases with no gene match: 9. Germline assignment: CDR1 SGDLS and CDR2 YYNGEE. The CDR3 length is 16 residues. Here the CDR3 DNA reads TGTGCCAGCAGCGCCGGGACAGGGGGCAGGATCCACGAGCAGTACTTC. Amino acids: CASSAGTGGRIHEQYF.

As to this clone: At the DNA level, this CDR3 is encoded by other sequences in the same sample as well. The V and J genes are TRBV4-1 and TRBJ1-1; unclear D gene. The CDR3 is made up of 15 amino acids. Looked up from germline, CDR1 is MGHRA and CDR2 is YSYEKL. Trimming removed 2 bases at V and 5 bases at J, with 15 bases between. The CDR3 region is CASSQTYPGNTEAFF. CDR3 bases: TGCGCCAGCAGCCAAACATACCCCGGGAATACTGAAGCTTTCTTT.

CDR3: CASIDGIGGWRGNTIYF. As DNA, the CDR3 is TGTGCCAGCATCGACGGGATAGGCGGATGGAGGGGAAACACCATATATTTT. The genes are TRBV28 and TRBJ1-3; unclear D gene. This CDR3 has 17 amino acids. Trimming removed 7 bases from V and 4 bases from J, with 23 bases in between. The germline V gene has CDR1 MDHEN and CDR2 SYDVKM. Combining the CDR3 with reference TRBV28 and TRBJ1-3 gives the whole variable domain DVKVTQSSRYLVKRTGEKVFLECVQDMDHENMFWYRQDPGLGLRLIYFSYDVKMKEKGDIPEGYSVSREKKERFSLILESASTNQTSMYLCASIDGIGGWRGNTIYFGEGSWLTVV.

This chain joins TRBV4-2 and TRBJ2-7; 9 bases are a match to TRBD2. Losses at the gene ends were 2 bases for V and 2 bases for J; bases not matched to a gene: 10. This CDR3 comprises 17 residues. Germline V lookup: CDR1 LGHNA, CDR2 YNFKEQ. CDR3: CASSQLAGTETTYEQYF. CDR3 DNA sequence: TGTGCCAGCAGCCAACTAGCGGGGACCGAGACTACCTACGAGCAGTACTTC.

The chain carries TRBV5-1 and TRBJ1-2; D gene ambiguous. The CDR3 runs 16 residues. With 0 bases removed from V and 7 bases from J, the gap between germline ends came to 19 bases. Germline lookup yields CDR1 SGHRS and CDR2 YFSETQ. CDR3 nucleotides: TGCGCCAGCAGCTTGGTCGTCGGGGTTAGCCTATTTGGCTACACCTTC. This encodes CASSLVVGVSLFGYTF.

This clone occurred a few times. This sequence joins TRBV4-1 and TRBJ1-6, with a weak D call TRBD1 (5 bases). The CDR3 loop spans 13 amino acids. Germline V CDR1 and CDR2: MGHRA, YSYEKL. Trimming stripped 1 base from V and 10 bases from J, with 8 bases between. CDR3 protein: CASSQGGHSPLHF. CDR3 nucleotides: TGCGCCAGCAGCCAAGGCGGACACTCACCCCTCCACTTT.

This clone appeared a few times. The chain employs TRBV5-4 and TRBJ2-7; 7 bases line up with TRBD1. V was pared by 3 bases and J by 3 bases, with 6 bases of the junction left unmatched. The CDR3 has 14 amino acids. From germline, CDR1 is SGHNT and CDR2 YYREEE (reference sequence). DNA for the CDR3: TGTGCCAGCAGCTCCTGGACAGGTAACTACGAGCAGTACTTC. This sequence encodes CASSSWTGNYEQYF.

This clone was observed a handful of times. This chain connects TRBV5-1 to TRBJ1-4; no clear D. CDR3 length: 13 residues. The germline V gene encodes CDR1 SGHRS and CDR2 YFSETQ. The V and J ends lost 0 bases and 8 bases respectively, with 8 bases between them. CDR3 protein: CASSLVGGEKLFF. CDR3 sequence (DNA): TGCGCCAGCAGCTTGGTCGGAGGCGAAAAACTGTTTTTT.

The rearrangement uses TRBV5-4 and TRBJ2-7, with TRBD1 matching 8 bases. The J segment lost 2 bases and the V segment lost 4 bases, leaving 8 bases of the junction unmatched. CDR1 is SGHNT and CDR2 is YYREEE in the germline V gene (reference sequence). The CDR3 runs 15 residues. The CDR3 DNA reads as TGTGCCAGCAGCACAACCGGGACAGGAGCCTACGAGCAGTACTTC. Translating gives CASSTTGTGAYEQYF.

Only a few counts were recorded for this clone. Other DNA variants within this sample encode the same CDR3. V is TRBV30 and J is TRBJ1-5; D is uncertain. The CDR3 covers 12 residues. Germline CDR1 and CDR2: GTSNPN and SVGIG (reference sequence). V was clipped by 4 bases and J by 4 bases, with 8 bases between them. DNA of the CDR3: TGTGCCTGGAAACGAGGGAATCAGCCCCAGCATTTT. Translating gives CAWKRGNQPQHF.

The genes are TRBV7-9 and TRBJ1-5; 7 positions match TRBD1. Trimming removed 6 bases from V and 4 bases from J; junction bases left unmatched: 3. The CDR3 is 13 amino acids. CDR1 is SEHNR, CDR2 FQNEAQ, per germline (reference sequence). The CDR3 coding sequence is TGTGCCAGCAGTTCACAGGGGAATCAGCCCCAGCATTTT. Its protein is CASSSQGNQPQHF.

This chain connects TRBV5-1 to TRBJ1-1; D may be TRBD1 (6 bases). This CDR3 comprises 12 residues. Germline V gene sequence: CDR1 SGHRS, CDR2 YFSETQ. V dropped 3 bases and J dropped 7 bases, with 10 bases sitting between them. In DNA, the CDR3 is TGCGCCAGCAGCTACCGGGACAATGAAGCTTTCTTT. Its protein product is CASSYRDNEAFF.

This clone came up a few times. The V gene is TRBV6-1, the J gene TRBJ1-1, with 7 positions matching TRBD1. CDR1 is MNHNS and CDR2 is SASEGT in the germline V gene. The CDR3 totals 14 residues. J gave up 0 bases and V 6 bases, and 4 bases lay outside the gene matches. In nucleotides, the CDR3 is TGTGCCAGCAGATTACAGGGGATGAACACTGAAGCTTTCTTT. Residues: CASRLQGMNTEAFF.

This clone turned up a few times. The chain has TRBV6-4 and TRBJ1-2; TRBD1 aligns across 12 bases. Looked up from germline, CDR1 is MRHNA and CDR2 is SNTAGT. Trimming cost V 2 bases and J 7 bases; bases outside gene matches: 5. The CDR3 contains 15 residues. The CDR3, as DNA: TGTGCCAGCAGTGACCAACCGGGACAGGGGGCTGGCTACACCTTC. Encoded protein: CASSDQPGQGAGYTF.

V and J are TRBV7-8 and TRBJ1-4; D is possibly TRBD1 (6 bases). Trimming left V 4 bases short and J 1 base short, with 13 bases between. This CDR3 has 16 amino acids. The germline V gene has CDR1 SGHVS and CDR2 FQNEAQ. DNA for the CDR3: TGTGCCAGCAGCTCCCTGAGGGGGGGAACTAATGAAAAACTGTTTTTT. Translating gives CASSSLRGGTNEKLFF.

The chain recombines TRBV5-1 with TRBJ1-5; TRBD1 agrees at 11 bases. The CDR3 is 16 residues long. Germline V lookup: CDR1 SGHRS, CDR2 YFSETQ. V trimming: 0 bases; J trimming: 5 bases; junction bases outside the gene matches: 4. The CDR3 sequence: CASSLEGQGADQPQHF. The CDR3 region has the DNA TGCGCCAGCAGCTTGGAAGGACAGGGGGCGGATCAGCCCCAGCATTTT.

In this sample, this clone turned up a few times. The V call is TRBV5-4, the J call TRBJ2-1; D uncertain. Germline values: CDR1 SGHNT, CDR2 YYREEE (reference sequence). The CDR3 runs 12 residues. Deletions cut 4 bases from V and 8 bases from J, with 10 bases between. CDR3 in DNA: TGTGCCAGCAGCCTCACTTTCGATGAGCAGTTCTTC. Amino acid sequence: CASSLTFDEQFF.

The chain couples TRBV5-6 to TRBJ1-4; 10 positions match TRBD1. The germline CDR1 and CDR2 sequences are SGHDT and YYEEEE. This CDR3 has 16 amino acids. V dropped 5 bases and J dropped 3; count of bases not matched to a gene: 7. CDR3 DNA: TGTGCCAGCAGTATTGGGGACAGGGGAGCTAATGAAAAACTGTTTTTT. This sequence encodes CASSIGDRGANEKLFF.

This chain joins TRBV19 and TRBJ1-5; 8 bases align to TRBD1. This CDR3 spans 15 amino acids. The germline CDR1 and CDR2 sequences are LNHDA and SQIVND (reference sequence). V gave up 3 bases and J gave up 1 base; unmatched junction bases: 2. The CDR3 here is CASSIDRGSNQPQHF. The DNA of the CDR3 is TGTGCCAGTAGTATTGACAGGGGAAGCAATCAGCCCCAGCATTTT.

This chain connects TRBV10-3 to TRBJ1-1; D possibly corresponds to TRBD1 (5 bases). V lost 0 bases and J lost 1, with 9 bases in between. The V gene's germline CDR1 is ENHRY and CDR2 SYGVKD. CDR3 length equals 15 residues. Here the CDR3 reads CAISESGAQNTEAFF. In nucleotides, the CDR3 is TGTGCCATCAGTGAGTCTGGGGCACAGAACACTGAAGCTTTCTTT.

This CDR3 reads CASMLDRAGSPLHF. CDR3 bases: TGTGCCAGCATGTTGGACAGGGCGGGATCACCCCTCCACTTT. This rearrangement joins TRBV2 to TRBJ1-6; 8 bases align to TRBD1. Germline values: CDR1 SNHLY, CDR2 FYNNEI. With V trimmed by 7 bases and J by 10 bases, 9 bases remained unmatched. The CDR3 is made up of 14 amino acids.

This clone was counted only a few times. The chain carries TRBV5-1 and TRBJ1-2; 9 nucleotides agree with TRBD1. J was trimmed by 8 bases and V by 6 bases; bases with no gene match: 8. Germline V gene data show CDR1 as SGHRS and CDR2 as YFSETQ. The length of the CDR3 is 13 residues. The CDR3 region has the DNA TGCGCCAGCATGGCGGGACAGGGACTAGGCTACACCTTC. Protein sequence: CASMAGQGLGYTF.